Below are 17 T cell receptor beta chains sequenced from a single sample in a study of blood T cells in healthy people across ages. Sample-barcoded 5' priming and a J-beta primer mix drove a second PCR of about 6 to 12 cycles. TCRdb used MiXCR to reprocess the 5' RACE reads, holding one entry per CDR3 protein. This table has 1.8 million or so distinct CDR3 sequences, approximately 39% appearing once. Sequences were obtained from blood. The receptors were sampled from a human donor in good health.

This clonotype was seen only a few times. The chain couples TRBV20-1 to TRBJ2-3; perhaps TRBD1 as D (8 bases). The CDR3 loop spans 13 amino acids. Germline assignment: CDR1 DFQATT and CDR2 SNEGSKA (reference sequence). The ends were cut back, 8 bases at V and 6 bases at J, with 18 bases in the middle. DNA for the CDR3: TGCAGTCCACCTGACAGGGGAGGGGATACGCAGTATTTT. It encodes CSPPDRGGDTQYF.

A remark on this clonotype: The junction does not match germline at one end; this may be a read error. The chain couples TRBV29-1 to TRBJ2-4; TRBD1 matches 7 bases. This CDR3 spans 11 amino acids. In germline, CDR1 is SQVTM, CDR2 ANQGSEA. The CDR3 reads CSVEQGTIHYF. CDR3 DNA: TGCAGCGTCGAACAGGGGACCATTCACTACTTC.

The CDR3 nucleotides read TGTGCCAGCAGTTCATTAGCGGGGGGCGGGGAGCTGTTTTTT. It is translated as CASSSLAGGGELFF. This chain links TRBV6-5 with TRBJ2-2; 10 positions match TRBD2. Germline lookup yields CDR1 MNHEY and CDR2 SVGAGI. V gave up 4 bases and J gave up 7 bases; unmatched junction bases: 3. This CDR3 spans 14 amino acids.

The V call is TRBV9, the J call TRBJ1-2; unclear D gene. The germline CDR1 and CDR2 sequences are SGDLS and YYNGEE. The CDR3 length is 15 residues. V was shortened by 0 bases and J by 0 bases, with 9 bases between the two germline ends. For the CDR3, the DNA is TGTGCCAGCAGCGTAGCGGACGGGCCTAACTATGGCTACACCTTC. Translated, it gives CASSVADGPNYGYTF. The variable domain in full, with the rest retrieved from reference TRBV9 and TRBJ1-2, is DSGVTQTPKHLITATGQRVTLRCSPRSGDLSVYWYQQSLDQGLQFLIQYYNGEERAKGNILERFSAQQFPDLHSELNLSSLELGDSALYFCASSVADGPNYGYTFGSGTRLTVV.

This clonotype has just a few counts. This chain joins TRBV28 and TRBJ1-2; D possibly corresponds to TRBD1 (6 bases). V lost 6 bases and J lost 4, with 15 bases in between. The CDR3 is 14 amino acids. CDR1 and CDR2 from the germline V gene are MDHEN and SYDVKM. This chain's CDR3 is CASSRDRRGYGYTF. The CDR3 DNA reads TGTGCCAGCAGCCGAGACAGGCGGGGCTATGGCTACACCTTC.

The chain employs TRBV20-1 and TRBJ1-2, with 10 bases identical to TRBD1. The CDR3 is 15 residues long. Germline-derived CDR1 and CDR2 are DFQATT and SNEGSKA (reference sequence). Trimming cost V 3 bases and J 3 bases; bases outside gene matches: 7. CDR3 DNA: TGCAGTGCTAGGAACCGGGACAGGGGACACTATGGCTACACCTTC. This sequence encodes CSARNRDRGHYGYTF.

The sample holds one count of this clonotype. The chain's CDR3 is CASSPRQGYPYNEQFF. The CDR3 DNA is TGTGCCAGCAGTCCCCGACAGGGGTATCCCTACAATGAGCAGTTCTTC. This rearrangement joins TRBV12-3 or TRBV12-4 to TRBJ2-1; TRBD1 aligns across 8 bases. The CDR3 extends over 16 amino acids. V was clipped by 5 bases and J by 2 bases; unmatched bases: 8.

In this sample, this clonotype turned up a few times. The chain is built from TRBV20-1 and TRBJ2-3; no firm D call. The CDR3 is made up of 13 amino acids. Germline loops: CDR1 DFQATT, CDR2 SNEGSKA (reference sequence). Trimming took 0 bases from V and 1 from J, leaving 5 bases between them. The CDR3 DNA is TGCAGTGCTAGAGATATTGGCACAGATACGCAGTATTTT. It specifies CSARDIGTDTQYF.

This clonotype has just a few counts. This chain connects TRBV20-1 to TRBJ2-7; tentatively, D is TRBD1 (5 bases). In germline, CDR1 is DFQATT, CDR2 SNEGSKA (reference sequence). V was cut by 0 bases and J by 3 bases, with 12 bases left in between. The CDR3 length is 14 residues. CDR3 coding DNA: TGCAGTGCTAGAGATCCGAGACAGTTCTACGAGCAGTACTTC. Its translation is CSARDPRQFYEQYF.

This clonotype was found a few times. This sequence joins TRBV7-6 and TRBJ2-5; 9 nucleotides line up with TRBD1. The CDR3 extends over 16 amino acids. V lost 3 bases, J lost 0 bases, and 5 bases stayed unmatched. Germline V gene data show CDR1 as SGHVS and CDR2 as FNYEAQ. DNA for the CDR3: TGTGCCAGCAGCTTCCCCTGGACAGGGGACCAAGAGACCCAGTACTTC. Encoded protein: CASSFPWTGDQETQYF.

V usage is TRBV4-1 and J usage is TRBJ1-6, with TRBD1 matching over 8 bases. The V gene end was trimmed by 1 base and the J gene end by 12 bases; junction bases not matched to a gene: 8. Germline loops: CDR1 MGHRA, CDR2 YSYEKL. The CDR3 sequence is 15 residues long. CDR3 sequence (DNA): TGCGCCAGCAGCCAAGCTGACAGGGGACGAAGACCCCTCCACTTT. Translated, it gives CASSQADRGRRPLHF.

This chain joins TRBV12-3 or TRBV12-4 and TRBJ2-1; TRBD1 might be the D (6 bases). The CDR3 is 12 residues long. Trimming cost V 5 bases and J 9 bases, with 11 bases left between them. The CDR3 sequence is CASSTRQVEQFF. CDR3 sequence (DNA): TGTGCCAGCAGTACGAGACAGGTTGAGCAGTTCTTC.

V usage is TRBV3-1 and J usage is TRBJ2-1; 11 bases are shared with TRBD2. The CDR3 runs to 19 residues. Trimming at V came to 3 bases and at J to 5 bases, leaving 15 bases not matched to a gene. Germline-derived CDR1 and CDR2 are LGHDT and YNNKEL (reference sequence). The chain's CDR3 is CASSHPPGRGTSGDNEQFF. CDR3 coding DNA: TGTGCCAGCAGCCACCCCCCAGGGAGGGGGACTAGCGGTGACAATGAGCAGTTCTTC.

Only a few counts were recorded for this clonotype. This chain connects TRBV20-1 to TRBJ2-3; TRBD1 aligns across 8 bases. Germline lookup yields CDR1 DFQATT and CDR2 SNEGSKA (reference sequence). Losses at the gene ends were 2 bases for V and 5 bases for J; bases not matched to a gene: 6. The CDR3 contains 14 residues. Here the CDR3 DNA reads TGCAGTGCTAGACCGACAGGGGTGGGAGATACGCAGTATTTT. Encoded protein: CSARPTGVGDTQYF.

This sequence joins TRBV20-1 and TRBJ2-2, with D perhaps assigned TRBD1 or TRBD2 (5 bases each). Deletions cut 6 bases from V and 0 bases from J, with 11 bases between. From germline, CDR1 is DFQATT and CDR2 SNEGSKA (reference sequence). The CDR3 contains 14 residues. CDR3 nucleotide sequence: TGCAGTGCCTGGGGGACCGCGAACACCGGGGAGCTGTTTTTT. Protein: CSAWGTANTGELFF.

J is TRBJ1-2 and V is TRBV20-1; 7 nucleotides agree with TRBD1. CDR1 and CDR2 (germline): DFQATT, SNEGSKA (reference sequence). Unmatched junction bases numbered 9, after V lost 0 bases and J lost 8 bases. CDR3 length: 14 residues. CDR3 region: CSARDLNRGSGYTF. The CDR3, as DNA: TGCAGTGCTAGAGATCTGAACAGGGGAAGCGGCTACACCTTC.

Details on this clonotype: A read error may account for a junction end that differs from germline. The chain links TRBV4-3 to TRBJ2-1; TRBD2 is a possible D gene (5 bases). The CDR3 length is 13 residues. CDR1 is LGHNA, CDR2 YSLEER, per germline. The CDR3 DNA follows: TGCACCAGCAGCCAAGATGAGGGCTACCTGCAGTTCTTC. This translates into CTSSQDEGYLQFF.